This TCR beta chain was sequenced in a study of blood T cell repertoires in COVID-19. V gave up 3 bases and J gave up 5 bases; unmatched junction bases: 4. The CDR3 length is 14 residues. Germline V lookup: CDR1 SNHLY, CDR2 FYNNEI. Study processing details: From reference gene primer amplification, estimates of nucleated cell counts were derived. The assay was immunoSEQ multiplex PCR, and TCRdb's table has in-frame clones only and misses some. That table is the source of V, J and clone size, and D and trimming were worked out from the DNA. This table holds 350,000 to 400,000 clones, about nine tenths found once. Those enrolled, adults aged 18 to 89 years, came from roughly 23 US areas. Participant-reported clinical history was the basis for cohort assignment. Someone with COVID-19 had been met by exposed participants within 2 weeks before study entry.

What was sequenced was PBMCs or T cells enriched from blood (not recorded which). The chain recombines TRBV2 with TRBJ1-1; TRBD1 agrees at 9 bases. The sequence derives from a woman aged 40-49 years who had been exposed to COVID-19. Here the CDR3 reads CASSDDRGSTEAFF. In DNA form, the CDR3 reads TGTGCCAGCAGTGACGACAGGGGGAGTACTGAAGCTTTCTTT. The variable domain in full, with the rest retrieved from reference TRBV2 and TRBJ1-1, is EPEVTQTPSHQVTQMGQEVILRCVPISNHLYFYWYRQILGQKVEFLVSFYNNEISEKSEIFDDQFSVERPDGSNFTLKIRSTKLEDSAMYFCASSDDRGSTEAFFGQGTRLTVV.